This is a list of T cell receptor beta chains from one sample in a study of blood T cells in healthy people across ages. TCRdb redid the calling of the 5' RACE reads with MiXCR, one entry per CDR3 protein. The sample yields 550,000 to 750,000 distinct CDR3 sequences, roughly 21% seen once. The sample comprised blood. The source is a man aged 65-85 years in good health. CDR3s include the opening cysteine and the closing phenylalanine or tryptophan. Each record gives: CDR3 DNA, CDR3 protein, V gene, J gene, D gene, clone size. The D gene is left open where the match is weak. Clone size is not always given. Where it is, it says once, few, many or a class for expanded clones.

CDR3nt: TGTGCCAGCAGTTTTGACCTAGCATCCTACGAGCAGTACTTC
CDR3aa: CASSFDLASYEQYF
v_gene: TRBV6-5
j_gene: TRBJ2-7
d_gene: .
abundance: .

CDR3nt: TGTGCCAGCAGAACACTAGCGGGGGCTACCAATGAGCAGTTCTTC
CDR3aa: CASRTLAGATNEQFF
v_gene: TRBV27
j_gene: TRBJ2-1
d_gene: TRBD2
abundance: few

CDR3nt: TGTGCCAGCAAAGGCTCGGACATCTCCTACAATGAGCAGTTCTTC
CDR3aa: CASKGSDISYNEQFF
v_gene: TRBV28
j_gene: TRBJ2-1
d_gene: .
abundance: .

CDR3nt: TGTGCCAGCAGCCTCGCAACTAGCGGGAGTCGTCAAGAGACCCAGTACTTC
CDR3aa: CASSLATSGSRQETQYF
v_gene: TRBV9
j_gene: TRBJ2-5
d_gene: TRBD2
abundance: once

CDR3nt: TGCAGTGCTTCCCGACTGAGCGGGAGAGGTCCCTACTACGAGCAGTACTTC
CDR3aa: CSASRLSGRGPYYEQYF
v_gene: TRBV20-1
j_gene: TRBJ2-7
d_gene: TRBD2
abundance: .

CDR3nt: TGTGCCAGCAGCACCGGGATTAAAAACATTCAGTACTTC
CDR3aa: CASSTGIKNIQYF
v_gene: TRBV9
j_gene: TRBJ2-4
d_gene: .
abundance: few

CDR3nt: TGTGCCAGCAGCTACGACAGGTCCTCAGGAACCCAGTACTTC
CDR3aa: CASSYDRSSGTQYF
v_gene: TRBV7-3
j_gene: TRBJ2-5
d_gene: .
abundance: .

CDR3nt: TGCGCCAGCAGTGAACAGGGCAGCACTGAAGCTTTCTTT
CDR3aa: CASSEQGSTEAFF
v_gene: TRBV10-2
j_gene: TRBJ1-1
d_gene: .
abundance: few

CDR3nt: TGCGCCAGCAGCTTGGACTCCTCACACATGAACACTGAAGCTTTCTTT
CDR3aa: CASSLDSSHMNTEAFF
v_gene: TRBV5-1
j_gene: TRBJ1-1
d_gene: .
abundance: .

CDR3nt: TGTGCCAGCAGCCGTCAGGGGGCTTTGAACGAGCAGTACTTC
CDR3aa: CASSRQGALNEQYF
v_gene: TRBV9
j_gene: TRBJ2-7
d_gene: TRBD1
abundance: .

CDR3nt: TGCGCCAGCAGGCCCGGGACAGACTACGAGCAGTACTTC
CDR3aa: CASRPGTDYEQYF
v_gene: TRBV5-1
j_gene: TRBJ2-7
d_gene: TRBD1
abundance: few

CDR3nt: TGTGCCAGCAGTGAATATAGGCCGGAGGGCTACACCTTC
CDR3aa: CASSEYRPEGYTF
v_gene: TRBV6-1
j_gene: TRBJ1-2
d_gene: .
abundance: .

CDR3nt: TGTGCCAGCAGCCAGGGGGACCTGGAGCAGTTCTTC
CDR3aa: CASSQGDLEQFF
v_gene: TRBV3-1
j_gene: TRBJ2-1
d_gene: .
abundance: .

CDR3nt: TGCAGTGCTAGAGGCACTAGCGGGAACCAGGAGACCCAGTACTTC
CDR3aa: CSARGTSGNQETQYF
v_gene: TRBV20-1
j_gene: TRBJ2-5
d_gene: TRBD2
abundance: few

CDR3nt: TGTGCCAGCAGCTTAATTGTGGGGGACCAGCAGTACTTC
CDR3aa: CASSLIVGDQQYF
v_gene: TRBV7-3
j_gene: TRBJ2-7
d_gene: .
abundance: .

CDR3nt: TGTGCCAGCAGCCCAGGGACAGGATCCTATGAGCAGTTCTTC
CDR3aa: CASSPGTGSYEQFF
v_gene: TRBV6-5
j_gene: TRBJ2-1
d_gene: TRBD1
abundance: .

CDR3nt: TGTGCCAGCAGCTTGAGTAGCGCCACCCAAGAGACCCAGTACTTC
CDR3aa: CASSLSSATQETQYF
v_gene: TRBV5-5
j_gene: TRBJ2-5
d_gene: .
abundance: .

CDR3nt: TGTGCCAGCAGTACGGGGATCAATCAGCCCCAGCATTTT
CDR3aa: CASSTGINQPQHF
v_gene: TRBV6-5
j_gene: TRBJ1-5
d_gene: .
abundance: few

CDR3nt: TGTGCCAGCAGTTTATTGGACAGGGGCAACGAGCAGTACTTC
CDR3aa: CASSLLDRGNEQYF
v_gene: TRBV28
j_gene: TRBJ2-7
d_gene: TRBD1
abundance: .

CDR3nt: TGTGCCAGCAGTTCATGGGGACAGGGGACCTACGAGCAGTACTTC
CDR3aa: CASSSWGQGTYEQYF
v_gene: TRBV27
j_gene: TRBJ2-7
d_gene: TRBD1
abundance: .

CDR3nt: TGTGCCAGCAGCCGACAGGGACCTACCTACGAGCAGTACTTC
CDR3aa: CASSRQGPTYEQYF
v_gene: TRBV3-1
j_gene: TRBJ2-7
d_gene: TRBD1
abundance: .

CDR3nt: TGCAGTGCTATAGGGAGGGGGCAGGGGCAAGAGACCCAGTACTTC
CDR3aa: CSAIGRGQGQETQYF
v_gene: TRBV20-1
j_gene: TRBJ2-5
d_gene: .
abundance: .

CDR3nt: TGTGCCAGCAGCCGGGAACGGATTGCCAATGAGCAGTTCTTC
CDR3aa: CASSRERIANEQFF
v_gene: TRBV6-2/TRBV6-3
j_gene: TRBJ2-1
d_gene: .
abundance: few

CDR3nt: TGTGCCAGCAGCTTAAAGGGGAGAAGCGGGGGTCAAGAGACCCAGTACTTC
CDR3aa: CASSLKGRSGGQETQYF
v_gene: TRBV7-2
j_gene: TRBJ2-5
d_gene: TRBD2
abundance: .

CDR3nt: TGTGCCAGCAGCCCGCTTGGCGGGGCCTCGAACACCGGGGAGCTGTTTTTT
CDR3aa: CASSPLGGASNTGELFF
v_gene: TRBV5-8
j_gene: TRBJ2-2
d_gene: .
abundance: .

CDR3nt: TGTGCCTGGAGTGTACGGGGAAACGAGCAGTACTTC
CDR3aa: CAWSVRGNEQYF
v_gene: TRBV30
j_gene: TRBJ2-7
d_gene: .
abundance: few

CDR3nt: TGCAGTGCTAGCAAAGGACAGGAGAATGAAAAACTGTTTTTT
CDR3aa: CSASKGQENEKLFF
v_gene: TRBV20-1
j_gene: TRBJ1-4
d_gene: TRBD1
abundance: few

CDR3nt: TGTGCCAGCAGTTACTCGGCTAGCGGGACCTACGAGCAGTACTTC
CDR3aa: CASSYSASGTYEQYF
v_gene: TRBV6-2/TRBV6-3
j_gene: TRBJ2-7
d_gene: TRBD2
abundance: .

CDR3nt: TGTGCCACCAGTGGCCCTCACGCCCCAGATACGCAGTATTTT
CDR3aa: CATSGPHAPDTQYF
v_gene: TRBV24-1
j_gene: TRBJ2-3
d_gene: .
abundance: .

CDR3nt: TGTGCCAGCAGCCAGGCGGCGGGTCATGGCTATGGCTACACCTTC
CDR3aa: CASSQAAGHGYGYTF
v_gene: TRBV3-1
j_gene: TRBJ1-2
d_gene: .
abundance: .

CDR3nt: TGTGCCAGCAGCGTAGCCGGCAGGGCACCCCTCCACTTT
CDR3aa: CASSVAGRAPLHF
v_gene: TRBV9
j_gene: TRBJ1-6
d_gene: .
abundance: few